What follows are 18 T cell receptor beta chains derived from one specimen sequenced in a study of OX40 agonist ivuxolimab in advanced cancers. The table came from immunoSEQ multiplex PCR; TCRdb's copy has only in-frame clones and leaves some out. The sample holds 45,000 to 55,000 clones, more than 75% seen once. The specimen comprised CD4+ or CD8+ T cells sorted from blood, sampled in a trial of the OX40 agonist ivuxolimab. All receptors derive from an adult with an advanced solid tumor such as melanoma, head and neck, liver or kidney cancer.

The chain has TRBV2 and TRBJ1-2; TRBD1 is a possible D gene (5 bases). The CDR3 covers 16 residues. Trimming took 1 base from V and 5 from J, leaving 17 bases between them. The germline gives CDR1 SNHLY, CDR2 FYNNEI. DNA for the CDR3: TGTGCCAGCAGTGAAGGGGCCGACGACAGCTTATATGGCTACACCTTC. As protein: CASSEGADDSLYGYTF.

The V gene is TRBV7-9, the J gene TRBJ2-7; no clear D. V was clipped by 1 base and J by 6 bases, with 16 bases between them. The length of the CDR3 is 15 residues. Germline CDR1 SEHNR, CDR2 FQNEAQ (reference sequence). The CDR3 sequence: CASSLGARPWGEQYF. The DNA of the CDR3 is TGTGCCAGCAGCTTAGGGGCAAGGCCTTGGGGCGAGCAGTACTTC.

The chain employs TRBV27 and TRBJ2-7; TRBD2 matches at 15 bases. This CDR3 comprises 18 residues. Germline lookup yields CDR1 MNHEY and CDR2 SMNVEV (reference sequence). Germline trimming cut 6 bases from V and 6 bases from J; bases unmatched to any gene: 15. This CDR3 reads CASRISGLAGGMGIEQYF. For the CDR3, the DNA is TGTGCCAGCAGAATATCGGGACTAGCGGGAGGAATGGGGATCGAGCAGTACTTC.

Here the CDR3 DNA reads TGTGCCAGCAGTTTCCGGACAGGGGGCCACGAGCAGTACTTC. This codes for CASSFRTGGHEQYF. The chain is built from TRBV27 and TRBJ2-7; 11 bases line up with TRBD1. Germline trimming cut 3 bases from V and 5 bases from J; bases unmatched to any gene: 3. The CDR3 totals 14 residues. Germline CDR1 and CDR2: MNHEY and SMNVEV (reference sequence).

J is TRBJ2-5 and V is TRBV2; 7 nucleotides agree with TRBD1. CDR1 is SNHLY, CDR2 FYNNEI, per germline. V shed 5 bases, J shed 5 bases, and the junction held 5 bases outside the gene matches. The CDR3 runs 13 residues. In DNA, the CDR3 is TGTGCCAGCAGTCGGGACAGTAAGGAGACCCAGTACTTC. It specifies CASSRDSKETQYF.

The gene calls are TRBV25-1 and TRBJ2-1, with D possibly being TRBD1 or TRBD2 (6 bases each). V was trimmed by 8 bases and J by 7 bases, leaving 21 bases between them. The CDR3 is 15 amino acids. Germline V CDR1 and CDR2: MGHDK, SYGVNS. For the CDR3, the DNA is TGTGCCAGCTCTAAGGAGGGGGTTCGAGCAAATGAGCAGTTCTTC. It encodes CASSKEGVRANEQFF.

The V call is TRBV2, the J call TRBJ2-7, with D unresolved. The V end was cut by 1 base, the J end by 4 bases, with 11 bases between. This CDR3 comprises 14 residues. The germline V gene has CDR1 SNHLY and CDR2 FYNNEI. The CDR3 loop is CASSEEGVSYEQYF. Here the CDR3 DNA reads TGTGCCAGCAGTGAAGAAGGAGTAAGTTACGAGCAGTACTTC.

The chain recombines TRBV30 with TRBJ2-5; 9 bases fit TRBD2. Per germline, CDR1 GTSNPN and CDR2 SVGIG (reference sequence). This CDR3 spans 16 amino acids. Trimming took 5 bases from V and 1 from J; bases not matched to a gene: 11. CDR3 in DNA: TGTGCCTGGTTGAGAATGACTAGCGGTTTCCAAGAGACCCAGTACTTC. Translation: CAWLRMTSGFQETQYF.

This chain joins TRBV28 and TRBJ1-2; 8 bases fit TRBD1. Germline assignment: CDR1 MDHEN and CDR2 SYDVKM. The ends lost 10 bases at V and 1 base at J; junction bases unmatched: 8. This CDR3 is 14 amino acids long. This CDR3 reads CAIGQGPFNYGYTF. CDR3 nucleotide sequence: TGTGCCATCGGACAGGGACCTTTTAACTATGGCTACACCTTC.

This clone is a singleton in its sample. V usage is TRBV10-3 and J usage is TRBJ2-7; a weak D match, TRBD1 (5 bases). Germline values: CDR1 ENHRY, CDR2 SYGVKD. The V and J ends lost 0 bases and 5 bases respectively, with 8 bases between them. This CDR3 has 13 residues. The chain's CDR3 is CAISESGDDEQYF. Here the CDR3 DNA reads TGTGCCATCAGTGAGTCAGGGGATGACGAGCAGTACTTC.

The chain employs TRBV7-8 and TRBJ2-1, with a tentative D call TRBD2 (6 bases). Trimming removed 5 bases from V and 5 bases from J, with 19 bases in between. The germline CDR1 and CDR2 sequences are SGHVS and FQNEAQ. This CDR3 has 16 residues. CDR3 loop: CASSLPRLGANNEQFF. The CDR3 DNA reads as TGTGCCAGCAGCCTGCCCCGACTAGGGGCCAACAATGAGCAGTTCTTC.

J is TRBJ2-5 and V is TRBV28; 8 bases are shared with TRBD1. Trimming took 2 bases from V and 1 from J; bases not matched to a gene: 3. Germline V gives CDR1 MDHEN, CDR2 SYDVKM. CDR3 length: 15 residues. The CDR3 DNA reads TGTGCCAGCAGTTTACCCAGGGGGCCCCAAGAGACCCAGTACTTC. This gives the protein CASSLPRGPQETQYF. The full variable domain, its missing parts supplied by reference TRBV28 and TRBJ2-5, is DVKVTQSSRYLVKRTGEKVFLECVQDMDHENMFWYRQDPGLGLRLIYFSYDVKMKEKGDIPEGYSVSREKKERFSLILESASTNQTSMYLCASSLPRGPQETQYFGPGTRLLVL.

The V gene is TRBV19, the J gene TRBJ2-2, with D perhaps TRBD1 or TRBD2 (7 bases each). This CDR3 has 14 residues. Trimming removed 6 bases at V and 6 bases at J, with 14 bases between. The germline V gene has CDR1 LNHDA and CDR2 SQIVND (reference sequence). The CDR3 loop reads CASRPSGGAGELFF. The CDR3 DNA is TGTGCCAGTAGGCCATCAGGGGGGGCCGGGGAGCTGTTTTTT.

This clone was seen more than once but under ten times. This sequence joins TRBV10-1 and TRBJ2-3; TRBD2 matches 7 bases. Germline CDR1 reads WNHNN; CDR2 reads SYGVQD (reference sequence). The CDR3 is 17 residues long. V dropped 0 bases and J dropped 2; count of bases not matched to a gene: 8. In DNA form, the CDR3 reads TGCGCCAGCAGTGAGTCTTTAGCGGGCGATGACACAGATACGCAGTATTTT. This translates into CASSESLAGDDTDTQYF.

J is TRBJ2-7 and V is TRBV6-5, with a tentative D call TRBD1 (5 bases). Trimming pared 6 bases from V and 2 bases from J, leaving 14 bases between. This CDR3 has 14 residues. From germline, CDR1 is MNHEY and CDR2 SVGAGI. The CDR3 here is CASRQPGKPYEQYF. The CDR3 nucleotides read TGTGCCAGCAGACAACCAGGGAAACCCTACGAGCAGTACTTC.

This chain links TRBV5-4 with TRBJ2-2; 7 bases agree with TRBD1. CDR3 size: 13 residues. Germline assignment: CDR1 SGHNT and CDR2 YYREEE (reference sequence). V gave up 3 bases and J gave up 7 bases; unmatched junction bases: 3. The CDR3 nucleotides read TGTGCCAGCAGCTCTTCAGGGGGCGGGGAGCTGTTTTTT. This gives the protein CASSSSGGGELFF.

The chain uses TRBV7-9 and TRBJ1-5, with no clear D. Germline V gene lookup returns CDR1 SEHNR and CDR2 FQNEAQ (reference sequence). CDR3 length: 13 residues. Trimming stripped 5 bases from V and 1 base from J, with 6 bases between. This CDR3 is CASSPDSNQPQHF. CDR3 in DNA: TGTGCCAGCAGCCCCGACAGCAATCAGCCCCAGCATTTT.

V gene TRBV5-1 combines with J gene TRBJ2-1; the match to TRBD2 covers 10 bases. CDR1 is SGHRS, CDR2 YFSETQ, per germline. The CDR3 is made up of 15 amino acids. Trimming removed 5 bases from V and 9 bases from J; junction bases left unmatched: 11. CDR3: CASREVLAGAGEQFF. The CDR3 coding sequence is TGCGCCAGCAGGGAGGTCCTAGCGGGAGCGGGTGAGCAGTTCTTC.